This TCR beta chain was identified during a study of T-cell reconstitution after alpha-beta-depleted transplantation in children. General study results and limits: There were reportedly several hundred expanded graft clones from which alpha-beta T cells came about two months after transplant. There were some patients whose high TCRbeta diversity at day 60 came from surviving recipient T cells and thymic progenitors.

V gave up 9 bases and J gave up 8 bases, with 13 bases separating them. The CDR3 has 11 amino acids. In this sample, this clonotype turned up a few times. Its antigen remains unknown. Library preparation (for TCRbeta) was performed with unique molecular identifiers. TCRdb independently ran MiXCR on the PCR reads; one entry per CDR3 protein. The sample contains around 670,000 distinct CDR3 sequences, over 10% of which appear only once. The chain combines TRBV12-3 or TRBV12-4 with TRBJ1-2, with D uncertain. The TCR comes from a girl aged 2-9 years with congenital amegakaryocytic thrombocytopenia, due to receive a stem cell transplant. The specimen comprised PBMCs, sampled before TCRalphabeta/CD19-depleted stem cell transplant. Here the CDR3 reads CASRLLGGYTF. DNA for the CDR3: TGTGCCAGTCGTTTGTTGGGGGGCTACACCTTC.